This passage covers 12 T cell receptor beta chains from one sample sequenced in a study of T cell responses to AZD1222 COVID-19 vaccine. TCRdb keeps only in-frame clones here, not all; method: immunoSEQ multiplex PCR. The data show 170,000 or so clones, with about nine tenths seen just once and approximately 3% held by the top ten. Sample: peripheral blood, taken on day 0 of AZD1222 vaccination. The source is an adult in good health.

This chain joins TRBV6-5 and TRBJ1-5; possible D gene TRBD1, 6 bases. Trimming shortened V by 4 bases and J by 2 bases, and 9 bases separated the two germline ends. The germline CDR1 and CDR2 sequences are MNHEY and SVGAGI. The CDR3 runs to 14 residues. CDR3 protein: CASSSRQGNQPQHF. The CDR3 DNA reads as TGTGCCAGCAGTTCGCGACAGGGCAATCAGCCCCAGCATTTT.

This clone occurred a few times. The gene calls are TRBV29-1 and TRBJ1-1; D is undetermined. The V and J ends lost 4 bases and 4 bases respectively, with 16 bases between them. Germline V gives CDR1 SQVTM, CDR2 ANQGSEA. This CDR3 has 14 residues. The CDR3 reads CSVGAPPAITEAFF. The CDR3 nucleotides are TGCAGCGTTGGAGCGCCGCCAGCGATCACTGAAGCTTTCTTT. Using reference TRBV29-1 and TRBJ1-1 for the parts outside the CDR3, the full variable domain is SAVISQKPSRDICQRGTSLTIQCQVDSQVTMMFWYRQQPGQSLTLIATANQGSEATYESGFVIDKFPISRPNLTFSTLTVSNMSPEDSSIYLCSVGAPPAITEAFFGQGTRLTVV.

Here the CDR3 DNA reads TGTGCCAGCAGTTCGGACTATCAAGAGACCCAGTACTTC. It yields the protein CASSSDYQETQYF. This sequence joins TRBV6-5 and TRBJ2-5; D might be TRBD2 (6 bases). Germline V gene data show CDR1 as MNHEY and CDR2 as SVGAGI. The CDR3 consists of 13 residues. Deletions cut 4 bases from V and 2 bases from J, with 8 bases between.

CDR3 protein: CASSYGQAQGVSNYGYTF. The CDR3 nucleotides are TGTGCCAGCAGCTATGGACAGGCACAGGGTGTTTCTAACTATGGCTACACCTTC. The genes are TRBV7-2 and TRBJ1-2, with 7 bases aligning to TRBD1. The germline V gene has CDR1 SGHTA and CDR2 FQGNSA. The ends lost 4 bases at V and 0 bases at J; junction bases unmatched: 14. The CDR3 spans 18 residues.

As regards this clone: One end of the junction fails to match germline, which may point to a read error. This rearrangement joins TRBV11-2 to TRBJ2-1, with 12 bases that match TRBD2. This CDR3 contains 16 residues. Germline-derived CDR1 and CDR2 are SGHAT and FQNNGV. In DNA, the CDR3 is TGTGCCAGCAGCTATATCACTAGCGGGGGGACGAATGGGCAGTTCTTC. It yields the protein CASSYITSGGTNGQFF.

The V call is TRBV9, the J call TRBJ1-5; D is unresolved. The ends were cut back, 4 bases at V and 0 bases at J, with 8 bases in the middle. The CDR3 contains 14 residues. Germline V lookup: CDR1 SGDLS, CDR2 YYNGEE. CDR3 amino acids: CASSSRNSNQPQHF. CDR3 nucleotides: TGTGCCAGCAGCTCCAGGAATAGCAATCAGCCCCAGCATTTT.

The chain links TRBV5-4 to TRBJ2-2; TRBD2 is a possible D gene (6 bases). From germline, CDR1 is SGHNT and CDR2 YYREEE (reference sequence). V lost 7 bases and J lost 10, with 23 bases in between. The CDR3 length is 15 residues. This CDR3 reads CASETRQGGVEELFF. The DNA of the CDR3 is TGTGCCAGCGAAACCCGGCAGGGCGGGGTTGAGGAGCTGTTTTTT.

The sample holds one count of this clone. For the CDR3, the DNA is TGTGCCAGCAGTTCCCGGGACAGCCAATTCTTC. Translated, it gives CASSSRDSQFF. The rearrangement uses TRBV27 and TRBJ2-1; the match to TRBD1 covers 7 bases. This CDR3 is built from 11 residues. Germline V gives CDR1 MNHEY, CDR2 SMNVEV (reference sequence). The J segment lost 16 bases and the V segment lost 4 bases, leaving 7 bases of the junction unmatched.

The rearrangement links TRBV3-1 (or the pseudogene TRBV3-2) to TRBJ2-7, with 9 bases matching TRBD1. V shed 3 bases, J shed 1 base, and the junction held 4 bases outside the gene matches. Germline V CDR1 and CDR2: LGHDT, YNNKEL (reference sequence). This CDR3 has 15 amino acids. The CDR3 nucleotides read TGTGCCAGCAGCCACCCGGGACAGGGATCCTACGAGCAGTACTTC. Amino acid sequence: CASSHPGQGSYEQYF.

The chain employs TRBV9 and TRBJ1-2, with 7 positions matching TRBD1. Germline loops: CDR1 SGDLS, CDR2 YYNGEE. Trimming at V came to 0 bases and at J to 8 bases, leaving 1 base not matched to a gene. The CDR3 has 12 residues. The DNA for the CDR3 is TGTGCCAGCAGCGTAGAAGGGGGCGGCTACACCTTC. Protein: CASSVEGGGYTF.

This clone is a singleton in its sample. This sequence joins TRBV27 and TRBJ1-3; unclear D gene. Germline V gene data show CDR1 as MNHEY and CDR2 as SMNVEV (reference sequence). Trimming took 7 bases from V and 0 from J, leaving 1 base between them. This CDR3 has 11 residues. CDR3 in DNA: TGTGCCAGCACCTCTGGAAACACCATATATTTT. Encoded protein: CASTSGNTIYF.

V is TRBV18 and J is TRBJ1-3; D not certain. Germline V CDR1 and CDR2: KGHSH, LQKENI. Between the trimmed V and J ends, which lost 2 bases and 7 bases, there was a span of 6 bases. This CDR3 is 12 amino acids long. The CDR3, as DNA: TGTGCCAGCTCACCAGAACGGAACACCATATATTTT. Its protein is CASSPERNTIYF.